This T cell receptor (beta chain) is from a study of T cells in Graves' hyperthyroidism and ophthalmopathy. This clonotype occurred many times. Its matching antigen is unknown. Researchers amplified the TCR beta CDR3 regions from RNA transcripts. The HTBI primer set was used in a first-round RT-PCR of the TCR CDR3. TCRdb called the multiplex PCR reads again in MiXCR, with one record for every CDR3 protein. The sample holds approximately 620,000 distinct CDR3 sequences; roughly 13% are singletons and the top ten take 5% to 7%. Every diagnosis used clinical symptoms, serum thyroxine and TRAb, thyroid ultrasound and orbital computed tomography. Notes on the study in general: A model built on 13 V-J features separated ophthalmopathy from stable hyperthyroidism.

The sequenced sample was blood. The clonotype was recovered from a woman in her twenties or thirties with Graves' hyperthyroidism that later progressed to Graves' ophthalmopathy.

The CDR3 DNA is TGTGCCAGCAGGACCCGGACTATCCTATACAATGAGCAGTTCTTC. It translates to CASRTRTILYNEQFF. The chain carries TRBV6-1 and TRBJ2-1, with a tentative D call TRBD2 (6 bases). V dropped 6 bases and J dropped 4 bases, with 16 bases sitting between them. The CDR3 is made up of 15 amino acids. Germline V gives CDR1 MNHNS, CDR2 SASEGT.